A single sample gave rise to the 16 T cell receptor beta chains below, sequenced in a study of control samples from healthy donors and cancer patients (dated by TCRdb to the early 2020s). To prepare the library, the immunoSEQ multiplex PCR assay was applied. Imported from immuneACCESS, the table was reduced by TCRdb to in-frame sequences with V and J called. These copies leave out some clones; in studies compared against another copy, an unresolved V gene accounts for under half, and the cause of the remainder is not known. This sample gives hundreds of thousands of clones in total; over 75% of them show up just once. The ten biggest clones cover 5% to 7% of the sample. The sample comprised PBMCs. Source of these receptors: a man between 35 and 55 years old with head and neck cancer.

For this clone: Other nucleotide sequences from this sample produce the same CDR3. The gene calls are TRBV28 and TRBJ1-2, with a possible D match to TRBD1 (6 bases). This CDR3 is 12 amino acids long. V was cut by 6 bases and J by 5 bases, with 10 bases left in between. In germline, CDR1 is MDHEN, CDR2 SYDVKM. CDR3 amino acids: CASRSTGYGYTF. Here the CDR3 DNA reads TGTGCCAGCAGATCTACAGGGTATGGCTACACCTTC.

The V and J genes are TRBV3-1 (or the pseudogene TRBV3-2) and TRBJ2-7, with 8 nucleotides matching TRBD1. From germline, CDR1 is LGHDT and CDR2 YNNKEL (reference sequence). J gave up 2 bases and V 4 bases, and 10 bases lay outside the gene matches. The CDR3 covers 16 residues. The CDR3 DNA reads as TGTGCCAGCAGCCCGACTACCGGGACAGGCCCCTACGAGCAGTACTTC. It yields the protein CASSPTTGTGPYEQYF.

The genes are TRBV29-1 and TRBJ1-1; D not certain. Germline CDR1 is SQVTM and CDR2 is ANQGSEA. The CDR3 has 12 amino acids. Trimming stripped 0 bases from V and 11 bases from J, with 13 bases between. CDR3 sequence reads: CSVEETVPKAFF. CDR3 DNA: TGCAGCGTTGAAGAGACGGTCCCGAAGGCTTTCTTT.

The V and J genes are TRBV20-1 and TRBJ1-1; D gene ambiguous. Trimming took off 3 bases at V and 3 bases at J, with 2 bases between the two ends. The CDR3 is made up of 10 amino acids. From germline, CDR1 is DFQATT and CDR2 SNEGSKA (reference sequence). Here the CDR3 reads CSASYTEAFF. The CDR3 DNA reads TGCAGTGCTAGCTACACTGAAGCTTTCTTT.

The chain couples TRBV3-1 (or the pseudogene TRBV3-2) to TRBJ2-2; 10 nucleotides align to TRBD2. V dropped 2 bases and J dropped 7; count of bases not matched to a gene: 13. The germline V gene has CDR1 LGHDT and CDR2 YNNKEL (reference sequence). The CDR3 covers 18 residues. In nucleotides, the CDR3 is TGTGCCAGCAGCCAACCAACTAGCGGGGTCCGAGTAATCGGGGAGCTGTTTTTT. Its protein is CASSQPTSGVRVIGELFF.

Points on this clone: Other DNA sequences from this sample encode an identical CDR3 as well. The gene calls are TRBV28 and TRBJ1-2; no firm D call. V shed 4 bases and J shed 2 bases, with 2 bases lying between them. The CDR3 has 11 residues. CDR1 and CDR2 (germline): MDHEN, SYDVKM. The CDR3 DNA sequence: TGTGCCAGCAGTTCCAACTATGGCTACACCTTC. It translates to CASSSNYGYTF.

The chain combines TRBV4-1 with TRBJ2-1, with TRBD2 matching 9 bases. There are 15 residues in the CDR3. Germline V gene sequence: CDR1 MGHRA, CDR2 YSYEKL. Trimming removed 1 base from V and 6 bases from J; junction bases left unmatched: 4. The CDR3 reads CASSQGPSGINEQFF. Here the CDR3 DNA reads TGCGCCAGCAGCCAAGGACCTAGCGGGATCAATGAGCAGTTCTTC.

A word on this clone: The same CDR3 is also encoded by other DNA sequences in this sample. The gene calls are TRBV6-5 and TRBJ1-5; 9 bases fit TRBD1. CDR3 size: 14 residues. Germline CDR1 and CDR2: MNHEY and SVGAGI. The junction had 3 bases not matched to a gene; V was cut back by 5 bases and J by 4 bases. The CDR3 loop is CASSPDRGNQPQHF. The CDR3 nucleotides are TGTGCCAGCAGTCCCGACAGGGGGAATCAGCCCCAGCATTTT.

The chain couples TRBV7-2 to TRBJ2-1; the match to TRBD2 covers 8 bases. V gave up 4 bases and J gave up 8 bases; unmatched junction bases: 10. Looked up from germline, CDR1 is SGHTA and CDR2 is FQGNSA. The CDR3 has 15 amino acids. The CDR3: CASSSSTGGLDEQFF. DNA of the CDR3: TGTGCCAGCAGCTCCTCAACGGGGGGGCTGGATGAGCAGTTCTTC.

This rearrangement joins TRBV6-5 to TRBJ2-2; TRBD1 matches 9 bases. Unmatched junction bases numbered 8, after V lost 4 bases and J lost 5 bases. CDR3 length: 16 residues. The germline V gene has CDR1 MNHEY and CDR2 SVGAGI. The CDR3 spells CASSSPTGGLTGELFF. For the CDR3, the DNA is TGTGCCAGCAGTTCGCCGACAGGGGGATTGACCGGGGAGCTGTTTTTT.

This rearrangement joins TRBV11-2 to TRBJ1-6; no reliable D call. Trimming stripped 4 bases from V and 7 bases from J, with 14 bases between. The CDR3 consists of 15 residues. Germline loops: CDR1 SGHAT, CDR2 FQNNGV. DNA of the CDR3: TGTGCCAGCAGCTCGACTCGGACGGGAAATTCACCCCTCCACTTT. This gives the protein CASSSTRTGNSPLHF.

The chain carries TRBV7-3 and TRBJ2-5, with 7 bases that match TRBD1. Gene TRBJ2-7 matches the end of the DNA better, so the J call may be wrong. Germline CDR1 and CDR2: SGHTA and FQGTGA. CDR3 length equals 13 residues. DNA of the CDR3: TGTGCCAGCAGCAGGGACAGAGACTACGAGCAGTACTTC. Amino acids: CASSRDRDYEQYF.

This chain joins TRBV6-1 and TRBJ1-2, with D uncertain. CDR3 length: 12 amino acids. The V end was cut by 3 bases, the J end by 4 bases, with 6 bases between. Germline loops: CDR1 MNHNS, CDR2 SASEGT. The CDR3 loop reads CASSDWAYGYTF. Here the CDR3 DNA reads TGTGCCAGCAGTGATTGGGCCTATGGCTACACCTTC.

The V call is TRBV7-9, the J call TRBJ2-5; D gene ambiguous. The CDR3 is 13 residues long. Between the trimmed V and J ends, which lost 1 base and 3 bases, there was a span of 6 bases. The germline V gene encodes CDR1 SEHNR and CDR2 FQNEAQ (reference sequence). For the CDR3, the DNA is TGTGCCAGCAGCTTAGTGGCCGAAGAGACCCAGTACTTC. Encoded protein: CASSLVAEETQYF.

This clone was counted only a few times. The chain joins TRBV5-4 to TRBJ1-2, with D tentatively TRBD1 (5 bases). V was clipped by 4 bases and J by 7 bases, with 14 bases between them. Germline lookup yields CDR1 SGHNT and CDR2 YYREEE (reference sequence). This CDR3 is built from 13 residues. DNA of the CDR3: TGTGCCAGCAGCCTAGTGGGGGTTGGTGGCTACACCTTC. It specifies CASSLVGVGGYTF.

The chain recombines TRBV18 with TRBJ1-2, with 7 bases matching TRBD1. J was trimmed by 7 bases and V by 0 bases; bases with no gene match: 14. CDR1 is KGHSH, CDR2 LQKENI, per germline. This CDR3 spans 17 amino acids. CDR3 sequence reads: CASSPPSLARTGAGYTF. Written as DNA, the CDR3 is TGTGCCAGCTCACCACCGAGTTTAGCAAGGACAGGAGCTGGCTACACCTTC.